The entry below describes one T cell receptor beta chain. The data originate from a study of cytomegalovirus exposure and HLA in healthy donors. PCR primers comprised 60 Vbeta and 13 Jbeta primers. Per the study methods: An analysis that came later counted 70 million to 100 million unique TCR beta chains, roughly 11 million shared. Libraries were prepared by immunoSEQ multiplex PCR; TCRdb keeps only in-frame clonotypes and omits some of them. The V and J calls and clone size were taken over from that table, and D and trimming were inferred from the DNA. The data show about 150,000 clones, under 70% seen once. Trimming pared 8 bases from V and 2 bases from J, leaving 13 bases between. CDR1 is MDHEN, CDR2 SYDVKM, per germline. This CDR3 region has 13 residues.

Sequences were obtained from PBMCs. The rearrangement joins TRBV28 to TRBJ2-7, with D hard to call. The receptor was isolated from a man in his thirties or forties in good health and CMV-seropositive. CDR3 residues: CASESPVTYEQYF. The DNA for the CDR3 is TGTGCCAGCGAATCCCCAGTAACCTACGAGCAGTACTTC.